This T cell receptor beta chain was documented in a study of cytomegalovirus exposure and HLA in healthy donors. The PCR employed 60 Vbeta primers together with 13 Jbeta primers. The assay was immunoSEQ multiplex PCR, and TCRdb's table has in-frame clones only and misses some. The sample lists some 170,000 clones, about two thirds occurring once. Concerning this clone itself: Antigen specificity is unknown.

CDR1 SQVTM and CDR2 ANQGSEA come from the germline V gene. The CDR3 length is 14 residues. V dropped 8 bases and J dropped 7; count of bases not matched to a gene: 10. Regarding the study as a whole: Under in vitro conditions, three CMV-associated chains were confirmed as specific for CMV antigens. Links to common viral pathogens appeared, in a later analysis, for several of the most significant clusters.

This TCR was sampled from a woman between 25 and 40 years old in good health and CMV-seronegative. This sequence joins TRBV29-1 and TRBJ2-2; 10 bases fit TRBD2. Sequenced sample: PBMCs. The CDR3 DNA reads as TGCAGCATCGGGACTAGCGCTAGGCGCGGGGAGCTGTTTTTT. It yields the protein CSIGTSARRGELFF.